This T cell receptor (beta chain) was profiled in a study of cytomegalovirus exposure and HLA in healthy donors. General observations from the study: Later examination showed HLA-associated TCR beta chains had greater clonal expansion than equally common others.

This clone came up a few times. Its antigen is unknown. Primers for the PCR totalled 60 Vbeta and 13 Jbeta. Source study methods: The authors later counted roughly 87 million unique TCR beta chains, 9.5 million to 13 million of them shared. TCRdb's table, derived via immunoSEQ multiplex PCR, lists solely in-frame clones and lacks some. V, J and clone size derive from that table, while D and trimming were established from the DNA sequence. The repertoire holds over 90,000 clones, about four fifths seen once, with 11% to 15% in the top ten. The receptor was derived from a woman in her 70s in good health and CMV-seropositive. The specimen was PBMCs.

CDR3 protein: CASSARQGADIQYF. The CDR3 nucleotides are TGTGCCAGCAGCGCCCGACAGGGGGCAGACATTCAGTACTTC. The V call is TRBV7-2, the J call TRBJ2-4, with 10 bases aligning to TRBD1. The CDR3 has 14 residues. Germline V gene lookup returns CDR1 SGHTA and CDR2 FQGNSA. Trimming took 5 bases from V and 8 from J; bases not matched to a gene: 6.